This T cell receptor beta chain is drawn from a study of T cells in Graves' hyperthyroidism and ophthalmopathy (dated by TCRdb to about 2019). Regarding the research as a whole: Peripheral blood was collected at initial diagnosis, before any treatment. TCR V-J signatures able to tell the groups apart were searched for in a discovery cohort of 100 patients, of whom roughly 42 had Graves' ophthalmopathy and under 65 had stable Graves' hyperthyroidism. Whether ophthalmopathy could be predicted prospectively was tested in an independent validation cohort made up of 18 to 20 hyperthyroidism patients plus 17 patients who later progressed to ophthalmopathy. TCR Vbeta CDR3 sequencing of 135 peripheral blood samples (about 45 ophthalmopathy, 75 hyperthyroidism and some 17 progressor patients) is reported in the paper. Thyroid tissue and blood T-cell repertoires from about six Graves' hyperthyroidism patients were also compared in the study. After blood sampling, hyperthyroidism patients were treated with methimazole at a starting dose of 30 mg daily, and ophthalmopathy patients were treated with high-dose intravenous methylprednisolone. The roughly 91 discovery patients were randomly divided into training and test sets at a 7:3 ratio.

In the ophthalmopathy patients, disease was moderately to severely active, with a Clinical Activity Score of 3 or more, a NOSPECS grade of 4 or more, and a duration of less than 3 months. Exclusion was applied to patients with uncontrolled infections, other autoimmune diseases, pregnancy or lactation. Diagnoses were based on clinical symptoms, serum thyroxine and TRAb, thyroid ultrasound and orbital computed tomography. Ficoll-Paque density gradient centrifugation was used to isolate PBMCs from about 10 ml of fresh peripheral blood. Total RNA was extracted with Trizol reagent, and quality was checked on an Agilent 2100 Bioanalyzer. The sample holds many counts of this clonotype. Its binding antigen is unknown. No qualities accompany the bases; no much larger clone lies one base away. General study outcomes and caveats: Most expanded thyroid clonotypes (frequency above 0.001) were also found in blood, which suggests that blood repertoires may mirror thyroid immune responses. In validation, progression to ophthalmopathy was predicted by the model with about 70% sensitivity and 72% to 80% specificity, a median of about 6.8 months before onset. In cross-validation, a model built on a 13 V-J signature told ophthalmopathy apart from stable hyperthyroidism with just under 90% sensitivity and about 81% specificity, and in testing the same model reached 80%/75%. Sample size was not statistically predetermined, and investigators were not blinded to group allocation.

Trimming accounts for 5 bases at V and 9 bases at J, while the number of junction bases matched to no gene is 3. CDR1 and CDR2 were assigned from the germline V gene as MDHEN and SYDVKM. CDR3 length: 13 amino acids, cysteine to phenylalanine. Of the read, only the CDR3 DNA is kept; its 39 bases are in frame from base 1. Amplification of TCR beta CDR3 regions was carried out from RNA transcripts. A first-round RT-PCR of the TCR CDR3 used the HTBI primer set with the Qiagen OneStep RT-PCR kit. Libraries were constructed in a second round of multiplex PCR, after which size selection and purification were performed. Sequencing of the libraries was done on an Illumina HiSeq2000 using paired-end 100 bp reads. Regarding the original processing steps: SOAPnuke was used to process the raw data, removing reads that contained adapters or uncalled bases, had a mean Phred below 15, or lacked an exact match to the constant primer or identifier. COPE v1.2.5 was used to merge the high-quality paired reads, and each unique nucleotide sequence was defined as a clonotype. Clonotypes were aligned to IMGT TRBV, TRBD and TRBJ reference segments using MiTCR v1.1. Analysis was restricted to V-J combinations with a frequency above 0.0001, which covered about 99% of repertoires. A TCS score was defined as the ratio between F50 (clonal expansion) and ExV (chaos), using BLOSUM62-based TCRdist between CDR3 peptides within each V-J. Welch's t-statistics and random forest reduced several hundred V-J features to about 12, which were used in a naive Bayes classifier (R e1071). TCRdb itself trimmed the public reads at Q25 with fastp, ran MiXCR and retained productive beta chains. Duplicate CDR3 protein sequences are folded into a single record with the most common DNA and genes. What appears here as the V and J calls and clone size reflects TCRdb's work, not the paper's. In this sample the table shows approximately 250,000 distinct CDR3 sequences, around 26% of which occur a single time. The ten largest clones capture approximately 35% of the sample.

The sample taken for sequencing was blood. The chain couples TRBV28 to TRBJ1-6; TRBD1 fits 8 bases in the junction. This TCR derives from a woman between 40 and 55 years old with Graves' ophthalmopathy. The DNA is TGTGCCAGCAGTCCGACAGGGGTTTCACCCCTCCACTTT. The encoded protein is CASSPTGVSPLHF.